This TCR beta chain stems from a study of T cells in Graves' hyperthyroidism and ophthalmopathy. Amplification targeted TCR beta CDR3 regions from RNA transcripts. HTBI primers were the set used in a first-round RT-PCR of the TCR CDR3. TCRdb used MiXCR to reprocess the multiplex PCR reads, holding one entry per CDR3 protein. In the table there are over 350,000 distinct CDR3 sequences, approximately 18% of which are singletons. It was uncontrolled infection, other autoimmune disease, pregnancy or lactation that excluded patients. V lost 9 bases and J 5 bases, leaving 10 bases between the germline ends. The CDR3 consists of 12 residues. CDR1 and CDR2 (germline): LNHDA, SQIVND (reference sequence).

This clonotype was sampled from a man between 18 and 29 years old with Graves' ophthalmopathy. Sequencing input: blood. This chain links TRBV19 with TRBJ2-2; D remains ambiguous. DNA for the CDR3: TGTGCCAGCTCAGGACGGACCGGGGAGCTGTTTTTT. Encoded protein: CASSGRTGELFF.